What follows is one T cell receptor (beta chain) and its context. Primers included in the PCR were 60 Vbeta and 13 Jbeta primers. Sequenced by immunoSEQ multiplex PCR; TCRdb stores in-frame clones only, minus some. The top ten clones hold about 0.23% of a sample with about 200,000 clones, approximately 80% of them seen once. This record belongs to a study of cytomegalovirus exposure and HLA in healthy donors. Sequenced input: PBMCs. The TCR was taken from a girl aged 2-10 years in good health and CMV-seronegative.

The CDR3 loop reads CASSEYRDYEQYF. The CDR3, as DNA: TGTGCCAGCAGTGAATACCGGGACTACGAGCAGTACTTC. The rearrangement links TRBV2 to TRBJ2-7, with a weak D call TRBD2 (5 bases). The germline gives CDR1 SNHLY, CDR2 FYNNEI. This CDR3 is built from 13 residues. The ends were cut back, 2 bases at V and 3 bases at J, with 8 bases in the middle.